These 17 T cell receptor beta chains were all obtained from the same sample, sequenced in a study of blood T cells in healthy people across ages. Through a sample-barcoded 5' primer and a J-beta primer mix, a second PCR was run for roughly 6 to 11 cycles. A single record per CDR3 protein comes from TCRdb applying MiXCR to the 5' RACE reads. Of about a million distinct CDR3 sequences in the sample, roughly two fifths are singletons; the top ten hold around 13%. The specimen sequenced was blood. The receptor set was obtained from a man between 18 and 35 years old in good health.

This clonotype was counted a few times. The chain has TRBV20-1 and TRBJ2-5, with 14 nucleotides matching TRBD2. V dropped 2 bases and J dropped 3; count of bases not matched to a gene: 2. The CDR3 contains 15 residues. Germline values: CDR1 DFQATT, CDR2 SNEGSKA (reference sequence). The CDR3 DNA reads as TGCAGTGCTAGACCGACTAGCGGGGGGGAAGAGACCCAGTACTTC. It translates to CSARPTSGGEETQYF.

This clonotype was recorded a few times. The J gene is TRBJ1-2, the V gene TRBV12-3 or TRBV12-4; no clear D gene. The CDR3 contains 13 residues. Trimming shortened V by 7 bases and J by 1 base, and 10 bases separated the two germline ends. The CDR3 sequence: CASTPENNYGYTF. CDR3 nucleotides: TGTGCCAGCACCCCGGAGAATAACTATGGCTACACCTTC.

The chain combines TRBV12-3 or TRBV12-4 with TRBJ1-2; maybe TRBD1 (6 bases). Trimming stripped 6 bases from V and 8 bases from J, with 10 bases between. This CDR3 region has 11 residues. This chain's CDR3 is CASSTGRGYTF. Written as DNA, the CDR3 is TGTGCCAGCAGCACAGGGAGGGGCTACACCTTC.

The rearrangement joins TRBV6-2 or TRBV6-3 to TRBJ2-7, with D perhaps matching TRBD1 (6 bases). Looked up from germline, CDR1 is MNHEY and CDR2 is SVGEGT. There are 14 residues in the CDR3. V lost 6 bases, J lost 7 bases, and 19 bases lay in between. Here the CDR3 reads CASRLLDRDNEQYF. The CDR3 DNA follows: TGTGCCAGCAGACTGCTGGACAGAGACAATGAGCAGTACTTC.

The J gene is TRBJ1-5, the V gene TRBV27, with unresolved D. This CDR3 spans 14 amino acids. The V gene lost 1 base and the J gene lost 0 bases, with 4 bases spanning the gap. CDR1 and CDR2 (germline): MNHEY, SMNVEV (reference sequence). The CDR3 DNA reads as TGTGCCAGCAGTTTATTCAATAGCAATCAGCCCCAGCATTTT. Protein: CASSLFNSNQPQHF.

V is TRBV5-4 and J is TRBJ2-2, with D tentatively TRBD2 (6 bases). V shed 5 bases and J shed 7 bases, with 9 bases lying between them. The CDR3 has 12 amino acids. Germline CDR1 is SGHNT and CDR2 is YYREEE (reference sequence). The CDR3 DNA is TGTGCCAGCAGACTTAGCGGCGGGGAGCTGTTTTTT. Protein sequence: CASRLSGGELFF.

The chain has TRBV5-1 and TRBJ1-4, with 7 bases matching TRBD1. CDR3 length equals 16 residues. Germline V gene sequence: CDR1 SGHRS, CDR2 YFSETQ. V lost 1 base and J lost 8; bases outside the gene matches: 11. This chain's CDR3 is CASSLPRQGSREKLFF. In DNA, the CDR3 is TGCGCCAGCAGCTTGCCGAGACAGGGTAGTAGGGAAAAACTGTTTTTT.

V is TRBV20-1 and J is TRBJ2-3; tentatively, D is TRBD1 (6 bases). This CDR3 region has 15 residues. Trimming shortened V by 3 bases and J by 4 bases, and 17 bases separated the two germline ends. CDR1 and CDR2 from the germline V gene are DFQATT and SNEGSKA (reference sequence). CDR3 amino acids: CSARDWGKGADTQYF. CDR3 in DNA: TGCAGTGCTAGGGATTGGGGGAAGGGGGCAGATACGCAGTATTTT.

The genes are TRBV21-1 and TRBJ2-1; the table assigns TRBD1, which was not confirmed against the DNA. The end of the DNA fits TRBJ2-7 better, so the J call may be wrong. TRBV21-1 is assigned pseudogene status. CDR3 length: 13 amino acids. CDR3 loop: CASTTDRTYEQYF. CDR3 DNA: TGTGCCAGCACTACGGACAGGACTTACGAGCAGTACTTC.

Remarks on this clonotype: A much bigger clone sits one base away, suggesting this may be a read error. The limits of the CDR3 on the DNA are not certain, so only TCRdb's listed CDR3 is given. The chain uses TRBV9 and TRBJ2-1; the D call of TRBD2 is as the table states it, not checked on the DNA. Germline V gene lookup returns CDR1 SGDLS and CDR2 YYNGEE. The CDR3 comprises 16 residues, both ends counted. CDR3 in amino acids: CASSVASGISYNERFF.

This clonotype was seen repeatedly, ten times or more. The CDR3 sequence: CSVDRNTEAFF. CDR3 bases: TGCAGCGTTGACAGGAACACTGAAGCTTTCTTT. The chain links TRBV29-1 to TRBJ1-1, with no clear D. The CDR3 runs to 11 residues. Trimming removed 3 bases from V and 1 base from J, with 3 bases in between. Germline CDR1 and CDR2: SQVTM and ANQGSEA.

This chain connects TRBV12-3 or TRBV12-4 to TRBJ2-3; 7 bases line up with TRBD2. The CDR3 consists of 15 residues. J lost 4 bases, V lost 7 bases, and 11 bases had no gene match. DNA for the CDR3: TGTGCCAGCACCCCCGGTCTAGCGGAGGCAGATACGCAGTATTTT. This gives the protein CASTPGLAEADTQYF.

V gene TRBV20-1 combines with J gene TRBJ2-1; TRBD2 agrees at 8 bases. This CDR3 is 16 amino acids long. From germline, CDR1 is DFQATT and CDR2 SNEGSKA (reference sequence). Germline trimming cut 0 bases from V and 4 bases from J; bases unmatched to any gene: 8. DNA for the CDR3: TGCAGTGCTAGAGATCCCGGCGGGGGGAATTACAATGAGCAGTTCTTC. Translating gives CSARDPGGGNYNEQFF.

V usage is TRBV9 and J usage is TRBJ2-3; TRBD1 is a possible D gene (5 bases). The V end was cut by 3 bases, the J end by 4 bases, with 9 bases between. Germline V CDR1 and CDR2: SGDLS, YYNGEE. This CDR3 is 13 amino acids long. CDR3 region: CASSASGPDTQYF. CDR3 in DNA: TGTGCCAGCAGCGCATCAGGGCCAGATACGCAGTATTTT.

Points on this clonotype: At one end, the junction sequence differs from germline, possibly due to a read error. The V call is TRBV6-5, the J call TRBJ2-4; D call uncertain. The J call may be wrong; the DNA end is better matched by TRBJ2-5. Germline V gene lookup returns CDR1 MNHEY and CDR2 SVGAGI. The length of the CDR3 is 16 residues. The DNA for the CDR3 is TGTGCCAGCAGCTACTCGTCAACAACCCAAAAAGAGACCCAGTACTTC. This gives the protein CASSYSSTTQKETQYF.

The chain couples TRBV4-1 to TRBJ2-5; 8 bases match TRBD1. Trimming took 0 bases from V and 2 from J; bases not matched to a gene: 5. The CDR3 has 16 amino acids. Germline V gene lookup returns CDR1 MGHRA and CDR2 YSYEKL. The CDR3 DNA sequence: TGCGCCAGCAGCCAAGACTTGACAGGGGAACAAGAGACCCAGTACTTC. Translation: CASSQDLTGEQETQYF.

Only one count was recorded for this clonotype. The junction and the germline gene differ at one end; a read error may be behind it. V gene TRBV7-8 combines with J gene TRBJ2-3; D is perhaps TRBD1 (6 bases). The CDR3 contains 17 residues. CDR1 SGHVS and CDR2 FQNEAQ come from the germline V gene. The CDR3 loop reads CASSLKLGSTRTDTLYF. CDR3 nucleotides: TGTGCCAGCAGCCTCAAATTGGGTTCTACACGGACAGATACGCTGTATTTT.